A single sample gave rise to the 5 T cell receptor beta chains below, sequenced in a study of technical replicates of blood from several donors. Measured with immunoSEQ multiplex PCR; TCRdb has only the in-frame clones, and not every one. The data show over 50,000 clones, with around 87% seen just once and around 5% held by the top ten. Sequencing used PBMCs. Every receptor here comes from a human donor in good health. Some clones in this sample may be carry-over from other donors' samples.

The V call is TRBV13, the J call TRBJ2-7; unclear D gene. The ends were cut back, 7 bases at V and 1 base at J, with 17 bases in the middle. In germline, CDR1 is PRHDT, CDR2 FYEKMQ (reference sequence). The CDR3 consists of 15 residues. CDR3 sequence: CASNMRGVGSYEQYF. For the CDR3, the DNA is TGTGCCAGCAACATGCGCGGTGTTGGGTCCTACGAGCAGTACTTC.

The chain couples TRBV30 to TRBJ2-3, with D unclear. Germline CDR1 GTSNPN, CDR2 SVGIG (reference sequence). This CDR3 has 11 amino acids. Trimming left V 0 bases short and J 7 bases short, with 5 bases between. The CDR3 DNA sequence: TGTGCCTGGAGTGTACAAAATACGCAGTATTTT. It is translated as CAWSVQNTQYF. The full variable domain, rest sourced from reference TRBV30 and TRBJ2-3, is SQTIHQWPATLVQPVGSPLSLECTVEGTSNPNLYWYRQAAGRGLQLLFYSVGIGQISSEVPQNLSASRPQDRQFILSSKKLLLSDSGFYLCAWSVQNTQYFGPGTRLTVL.

The V call is TRBV6-6, the J call TRBJ2-3; TRBD1 might be the D (6 bases). From germline, CDR1 is MNHNY and CDR2 SVGAGI (reference sequence). The CDR3 has 15 residues. V was clipped by 0 bases and J by 4 bases, with 11 bases between them. CDR3 loop: CASSYSTGGPDTQYF. As DNA, the CDR3 is TGTGCCAGCAGTTACTCGACTGGGGGCCCAGATACGCAGTATTTT.

V is TRBV28 and J is TRBJ1-2, with D possibly matching TRBD1 (5 bases). The length of the CDR3 is 15 residues. V was shortened by 3 bases and J by 6 bases, with 17 bases between the two germline ends. The germline V gene encodes CDR1 MDHEN and CDR2 SYDVKM. The CDR3 region has the DNA TGTGCCAGCAGTTTTTCTGACGGGGGTTCGAATGGCTACACCTTC. This encodes CASSFSDGGSNGYTF.

V usage is TRBV11-3 and J usage is TRBJ2-3, with 7 nucleotides matching TRBD2. The germline CDR1 and CDR2 sequences are SGHNT and YENEEA. The trim removed 5 bases at V and 4 bases at J, leaving 0 bases unmatched. CDR3 length: 12 residues. CDR3 nucleotide sequence: TGTGCCAGCAGCCGGGGGGCAGATACGCAGTATTTT. It yields the protein CASSRGADTQYF. The variable domain in full, with the rest retrieved from reference TRBV11-3 and TRBJ2-3, is EAGVVQSPRYKIIEKKQPVAFWCNPISGHNTLYWYLQNLGQGPELLIRYENEEAVDDSQLPKDRFSAERLKGVDSTLKIQPAELGDSAVYLCASSRGADTQYFGPGTRLTVL.